The entry below gives a single T cell receptor beta chain sequence along with its context. Antigen specificity is unknown. This sample is part of a study of T cell repertoires in cytomegalovirus infection. Study details: Evidence of both CMV infection and a matching HLA type came from public TCR beta signatures.

This CDR3 has 16 residues. V shed 1 base, J shed 5 bases, and the junction held 7 bases outside the gene matches. From germline, CDR1 is KGHDR and CDR2 SFDVKD. Notes on the study in general: Frequencies of public TCR beta families were cumulated, and this identified carriers of CMV plus the relevant HLA.

One entry per CDR3 protein, called by TCRdb with MiXCR from the reads. Here the sample spans about 460,000 distinct CDR3 sequences, approximately 10% being singletons. The sample consisted of PBMCs. The V call is TRBV24-1, the J call TRBJ2-1; 7 bases match TRBD1. The TCR comes from a human donor in good health (CMV status not recorded). Some clones in this sample may be carry-over from other donors' samples. CDR3 DNA: TGTGCCACCAGTGATTTCGGGACAGTTCCTAACAATGAGCAGTTCTTC. Encoded protein: CATSDFGTVPNNEQFF.